Listed here is a single TCR beta chain. This CDR3 comprises 16 residues. Germline lookup yields CDR1 LNHDA and CDR2 SQIVND (reference sequence). The trim removed 4 bases at V and 3 bases at J, leaving 5 bases unmatched. These data come from a study of shared T cell receptors in the human thymus. Generated by immunoSEQ multiplex PCR, the TCRdb table keeps only in-frame clones and is missing some. The profile shows about 660,000 clones, around 87% of them singletons. The same sample was also studied in work on human thymus T cells. That paper notes: Corrective surgery for congenital heart defects was being performed on the healthy Finnish infants who served as donors. Surgeons resected thymus tissue during corrective heart surgery. Thymic and blood repertoires appeared to carry a bias in their V and J gene usage. Related research described thymic repertoires that were highly overlapping among unrelated individuals.

This clonotype originated in a boy in the first two years of life with a congenital heart defect. Sample: thymocytes. This rearrangement joins TRBV19 to TRBJ1-5, with TRBD1 matching 11 bases. CDR3 sequence reads: CASSRGTGGLNQPQHF. In nucleotides, the CDR3 is TGTGCCAGTAGTAGAGGGACAGGGGGGCTCAATCAGCCCCAGCATTTT.